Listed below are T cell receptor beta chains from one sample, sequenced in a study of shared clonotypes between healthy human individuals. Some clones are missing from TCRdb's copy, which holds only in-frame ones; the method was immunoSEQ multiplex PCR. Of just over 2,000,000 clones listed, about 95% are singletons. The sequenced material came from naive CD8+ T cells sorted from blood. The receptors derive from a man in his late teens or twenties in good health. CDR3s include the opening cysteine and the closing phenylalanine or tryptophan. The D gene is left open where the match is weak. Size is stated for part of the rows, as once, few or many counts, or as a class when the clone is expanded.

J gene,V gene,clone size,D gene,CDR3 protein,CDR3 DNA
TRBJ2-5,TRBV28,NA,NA,CASSSGYQETQYF,TGTGCCAGCAGCTCAGGGTATCAAGAGACCCAGTACTTC
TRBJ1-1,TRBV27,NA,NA,CASSPATGMNTEAFF,TGTGCCAGCAGTCCCGCCACAGGGATGAACACTGAAGCTTTCTTT
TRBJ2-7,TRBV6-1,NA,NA,CASSVHRSSYEQYF,TGTGCCAGCAGTGTACACCGAAGCTCCTACGAGCAGTACTTC
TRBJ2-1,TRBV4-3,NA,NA,CASSETLLEISYNEQFF,TGCGCCAGCAGCGAAACCTTACTAGAGATCTCCTACAATGAGCAGTTCTTC
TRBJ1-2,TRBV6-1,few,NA,CASIGTAPYYGYTF,TGTGCCAGCATCGGGACGGCCCCCTACTATGGCTACACCTTC
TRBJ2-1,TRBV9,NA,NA,CASSVGSYNEQFF,TGTGCCAGCAGCGTCGGCAGCTACAATGAGCAGTTCTTC
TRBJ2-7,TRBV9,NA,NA,CASSGGTAPYEQYF,TGTGCCAGCAGCGGGGGGACGGCGCCCTACGAGCAGTACTTC
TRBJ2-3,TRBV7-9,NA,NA,CASSFITDTQYF,TGTGCCAGCAGCTTTATCACAGATACGCAGTATTTT
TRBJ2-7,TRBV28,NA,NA,CASSRHRVGYEQYF,TGTGCCAGCAGCCGACACAGGGTGGGCTACGAGCAGTACTTC
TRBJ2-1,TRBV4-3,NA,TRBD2,CASSQRLFGGGPSEQFF,TGCGCCAGCAGCCAGCGCTTGTTTGGGGGAGGGCCCAGTGAGCAGTTCTTC
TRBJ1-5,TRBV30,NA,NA,CAWSPMGDQPQHF,TGTGCCTGGTCTCCCATGGGGGATCAGCCCCAGCATTTT
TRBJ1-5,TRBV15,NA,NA,CATSRDRAGGQPQHF,TGTGCCACCAGCAGAGACAGGGCCGGCGGTCAGCCCCAGCATTTT
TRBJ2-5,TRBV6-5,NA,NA,CAIARGAGETQYF,TGTGCCATTGCGAGGGGGGCCGGCGAGACCCAGTACTTC
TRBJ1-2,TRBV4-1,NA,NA,CASSQERGSVYGYTF,TGCGCCAGCAGCCAAGAGAGGGGGTCCGTCTATGGCTACACCTTC
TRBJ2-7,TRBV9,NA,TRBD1,CASSAGPGQGNEQYF,TGTGCCAGCAGCGCCGGACCGGGACAGGGTAACGAGCAGTACTTC
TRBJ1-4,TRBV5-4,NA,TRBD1,CASRTTGGDEKLFF,TGTGCCAGCAGAACGACAGGGGGCGATGAAAAACTGTTTTTT
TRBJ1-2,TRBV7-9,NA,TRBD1,CASSLSTQGARVDGYTF,TGTGCCAGCAGCTTATCTACACAGGGGGCGAGGGTGGATGGCTACACCTTC
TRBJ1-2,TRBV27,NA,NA,CASRFLTGNYGYTF,TGTGCCAGCAGGTTCCTGACAGGAAACTATGGCTACACCTTC
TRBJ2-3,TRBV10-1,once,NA,CASSGTSLWDTQYF,TGCGCCAGCAGTGGTACCTCTCTTTGGGATACGCAGTATTTT
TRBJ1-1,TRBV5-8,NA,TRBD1,CASSSDGTAVEAFF,TGTGCCAGCAGCTCGGACGGGACAGCGGTTGAAGCTTTCTTT
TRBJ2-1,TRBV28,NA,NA,CASSFGGGSNEQFF,TGTGCCAGCAGTTTTGGAGGTGGATCTAATGAGCAGTTCTTC
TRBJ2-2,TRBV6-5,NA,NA,CASSYLEGPGELFF,TGTGCCAGCAGTTACTTGGAAGGGCCAGGGGAGCTGTTTTTT
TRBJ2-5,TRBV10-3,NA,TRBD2,CAISDVGVPGLAGGRSQETQYF,TGTGCCATCAGTGACGTAGGAGTGCCCGGACTAGCGGGGGGAAGATCCCAGGAGACCCAGTACTTC
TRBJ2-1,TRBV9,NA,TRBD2,CASSAGEGGTANEQFF,TGTGCCAGCAGCGCCGGGGAGGGCGGAACGGCCAATGAGCAGTTCTTC